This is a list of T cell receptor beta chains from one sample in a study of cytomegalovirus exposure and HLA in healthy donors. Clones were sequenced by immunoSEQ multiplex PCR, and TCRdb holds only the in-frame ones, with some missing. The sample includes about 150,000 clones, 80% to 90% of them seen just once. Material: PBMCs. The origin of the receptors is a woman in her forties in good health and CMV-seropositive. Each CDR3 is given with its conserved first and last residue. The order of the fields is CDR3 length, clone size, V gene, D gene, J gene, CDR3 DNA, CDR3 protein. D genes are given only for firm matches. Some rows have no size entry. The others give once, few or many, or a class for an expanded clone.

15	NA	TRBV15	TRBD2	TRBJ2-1	TGTGCCACCAGCGGGGCTAGCGGGAATTCAGCTGAGCAGTTCTTC	CATSGASGNSAEQFF
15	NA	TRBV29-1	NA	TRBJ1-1	TGCAGCGTTGACAAGGGCAGGGTTGGTAGCACTGAAGCTTTCTTT	CSVDKGRVGSTEAFF
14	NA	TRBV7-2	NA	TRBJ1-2	TGTGCCAGCAGCTTAGCCTCGGGATTGGAAGGCTACACCTTC	CASSLASGLEGYTF
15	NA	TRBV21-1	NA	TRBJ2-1	TGTGCCAGCAGCAGAACTAGCGGCTCCTACAATGAGCAGTTCTTC	CASSRTSGSYNEQFF
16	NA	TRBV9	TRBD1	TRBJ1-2	TGTGCCAGCAGCACTCCCGGGACAGGTGGGGGGTATGGCTACACCTTC	CASSTPGTGGGYGYTF
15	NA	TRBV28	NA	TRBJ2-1	TGTGCCAGCGCCCTCGGCGGGGCGCGAATCACTGAGCAGTTCTTC	CASALGGARITEQFF
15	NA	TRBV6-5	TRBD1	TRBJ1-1	TGTGCCAGCAGTTCAAGGACAGGGGCATGGACTGAAGCTTTCTTT	CASSSRTGAWTEAFF
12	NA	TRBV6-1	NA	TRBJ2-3	TGTGCCAGCTCGACGGAGGCAGATACGCAGTATTTT	CASSTEADTQYF
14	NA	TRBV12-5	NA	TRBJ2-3	TGTGCTAGTGGTTTGGGTAGCGGCACAGATACGCAGTATTTT	CASGLGSGTDTQYF
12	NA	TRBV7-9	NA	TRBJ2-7	TGTTCCAGCAGCACAGGGATCTACGAGCAGTACTTC	CSSSTGIYEQYF
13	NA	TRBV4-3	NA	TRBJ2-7	TGCGCCAGCAGCCAGGGCAAATCCCACGAGCAGTACTTC	CASSQGKSHEQYF
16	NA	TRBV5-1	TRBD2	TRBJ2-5	TGCGCCAGCACTTCACTAGCGGGGGGGGTTCAAGAGACCCAGTACTTC	CASTSLAGGVQETQYF
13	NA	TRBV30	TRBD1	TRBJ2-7	TGTGCCTGGAGGGGAGAGGGGGCCTCTGGGCAGTACTTC	CAWRGEGASGQYF
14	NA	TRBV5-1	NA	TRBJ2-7	TGCGCCAGCGGCCGGGACTTCGACTCCTACGAGCAGTACTTC	CASGRDFDSYEQYF
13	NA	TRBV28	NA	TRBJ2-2	TGTGCCAGCAGTTCGGACTCGGCCGGGGAGCTGTTTTTT	CASSSDSAGELFF
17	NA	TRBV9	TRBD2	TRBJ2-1	TGTGCCAGCAGCGCAAACCATAGCGGGAGGGTGAACAATGAGCAGTTCTTC	CASSANHSGRVNNEQFF
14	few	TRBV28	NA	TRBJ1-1	TGTGCCAGCAGCTCTGCGGGACCCAACACTGAAGCTTTCTTT	CASSSAGPNTEAFF
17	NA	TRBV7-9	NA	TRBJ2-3	TGTGCCAGCAGCTTATTAGTAGGGGCAGAGCGCACAGATACGCAGTATTTT	CASSLLVGAERTDTQYF
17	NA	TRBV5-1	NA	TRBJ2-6	TGCGCCAGCAGCACCTCGGGACAACTCTCTGGGGCCAACGTCCTGACTTTC	CASSTSGQLSGANVLTF
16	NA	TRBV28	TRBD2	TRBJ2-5	TGTGCCAGCACCCCACCGGAGCGGGGGCTCATGGAGACCCAGTACTTC	CASTPPERGLMETQYF
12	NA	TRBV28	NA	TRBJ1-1	TGTGCCAGCGGTGTCAGGGGCCGTGAAGCTTTCTTT	CASGVRGREAFF
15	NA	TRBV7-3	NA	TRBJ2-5	TGTGCCAGCAGCTTAGTGGGTGGAGCGGGAGAGACCCAGTACTTC	CASSLVGGAGETQYF
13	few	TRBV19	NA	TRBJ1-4	TGTGCCAGTATTAACAGGGCGAATGAAAAACTGTTTTTT	CASINRANEKLFF
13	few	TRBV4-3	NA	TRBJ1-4	TGCGCCAGCAGCCCAGGGATGGGTGAAAAACTGTTTTTT	CASSPGMGEKLFF
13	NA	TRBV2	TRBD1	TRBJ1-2	TGTGCCAGCAGTGAAGGGACAGGTTTCGGCTACACCTTC	CASSEGTGFGYTF
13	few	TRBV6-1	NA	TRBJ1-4	TGTGCCAGCAGTGCAGAGGGAGGTGAAAAACTGTTTTTT	CASSAEGGEKLFF
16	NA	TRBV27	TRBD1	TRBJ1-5	TGTGCCACCAGGAAGGTAACAGGGGAGGGCAATCAGCCCCAGCATTTT	CATRKVTGEGNQPQHF
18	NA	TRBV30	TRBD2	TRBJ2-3	TGTGCCTGGGCCTCGGGACTAGCGGGAGTCGTGGGCACAGATACGCAGTATTTT	CAWASGLAGVVGTDTQYF
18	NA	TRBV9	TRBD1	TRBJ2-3	TGTGCCAGCAGCGAGATTCCCGGGACAGGGGGCTTAGGAGATACGCAGTATTTT	CASSEIPGTGGLGDTQYF
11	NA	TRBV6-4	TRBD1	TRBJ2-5	TGCGGGACAGGGAGCCGGGAGACCCAGTACTTC	CGTGSRETQYF
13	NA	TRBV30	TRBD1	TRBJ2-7	TGTGCCTGGAGCCGCGGGACAGGGGGCGAGCAGTACTTC	CAWSRGTGGEQYF